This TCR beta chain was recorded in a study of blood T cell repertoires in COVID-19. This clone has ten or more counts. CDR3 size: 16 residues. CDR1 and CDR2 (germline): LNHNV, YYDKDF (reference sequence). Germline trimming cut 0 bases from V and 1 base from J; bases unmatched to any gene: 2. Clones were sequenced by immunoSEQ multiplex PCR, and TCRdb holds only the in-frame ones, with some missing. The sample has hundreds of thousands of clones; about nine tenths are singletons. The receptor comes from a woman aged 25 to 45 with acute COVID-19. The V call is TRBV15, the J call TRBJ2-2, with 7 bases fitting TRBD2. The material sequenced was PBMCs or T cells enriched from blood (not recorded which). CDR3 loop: CATSRESSGNTGELFF. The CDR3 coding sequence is TGTGCCACCAGCAGAGAATCTAGCGGGAACACCGGGGAGCTGTTTTTT.